This TCR beta chain is from a study of blood T cell repertoires in COVID-19. Libraries were prepared by immunoSEQ multiplex PCR; TCRdb keeps only in-frame clonotypes and omits some of them. This table has hundreds of thousands of clones, 82% appearing once. V lost 1 base and J lost 2, with 9 bases in between. The germline gives CDR1 KGHSH, CDR2 LQKENI. The CDR3 contains 14 residues. This clone was counted between two and nine times. This sequence originates from an older woman with active or convalescent COVID-19. Sequenced material: peripheral blood. The chain recombines TRBV18 with TRBJ2-7; TRBD2 is a possible D gene (5 bases). The CDR3 sequence is CASSPREGTYEQYF. Written as DNA, the CDR3 is TGTGCCAGCTCACCACGCGAGGGCACCTACGAGCAGTACTTC.